The 11 T cell receptor beta chains below all came from one sample that was sequenced in a study of shared clonotypes between healthy human individuals. Cells designated naive CD8 were CD45RO-negative and were positively selected for CCR7, with terminally differentiated effector memory CD45RA+ cells excluded. Sequencing used immunoSEQ multiplex PCR; TCRdb keeps in-frame clones, though not all of them. This table holds 560,000 or so clones, about 95% found once. Sequencing used naive CD8+ T cells sorted from blood. The source of these receptors is a woman aged 25 to 45 in good health.

The chain couples TRBV4-1 to TRBJ2-1; 7 nucleotides line up with TRBD2. Germline trimming cut 4 bases from V and 3 bases from J; bases unmatched to any gene: 3. This CDR3 comprises 14 residues. The germline V gene has CDR1 MGHRA and CDR2 YSYEKL. In nucleotides, the CDR3 is TGCGCCAGCAGCCCCGGGACTAACTACAATGAGCAGTTCTTC. Protein: CASSPGTNYNEQFF.

The chain has TRBV4-1 and TRBJ1-6, with a tentative D call TRBD1 (5 bases). From germline, CDR1 is MGHRA and CDR2 YSYEKL. CDR3 length: 15 residues. V lost 1 base and J lost 5, with 9 bases in between. CDR3 protein: CASSQVGGDNSPLHF. The CDR3 coding sequence is TGCGCCAGCAGCCAAGTTGGGGGGGATAATTCACCCCTCCACTTT.

This rearrangement joins TRBV13 to TRBJ1-2; the D is unclear. Germline CDR1 reads PRHDT; CDR2 reads FYEKMQ (reference sequence). There are 12 residues in the CDR3. Trimming shortened V by 2 bases and J by 2 bases, and 3 bases separated the two germline ends. In DNA, the CDR3 is TGTGCCAGCAGCTTATCGAACTATGGCTACACCTTC. The encoded protein is CASSLSNYGYTF.

V usage is TRBV27 and J usage is TRBJ2-2; 9 positions agree with TRBD1. Germline V gives CDR1 MNHEY, CDR2 SMNVEV (reference sequence). This CDR3 comprises 17 residues. Unmatched junction bases numbered 13, after V lost 5 bases and J lost 6 bases. The chain's CDR3 is CASSPISGQGMAGELFF. For the CDR3, the DNA is TGTGCCAGCAGTCCTATATCCGGACAGGGGATGGCCGGGGAGCTGTTTTTT.

CDR3 amino acids: CASSGSKHQETQYF. The CDR3 coding sequence is TGTGCCAGCAGTGGGAGCAAACACCAAGAGACCCAGTACTTC. This chain joins TRBV2 and TRBJ2-5; D gene unclear. Trimming cost V 4 bases and J 0 bases, with 9 bases left between them. The germline V gene encodes CDR1 SNHLY and CDR2 FYNNEI. The CDR3 runs 14 residues.

A single count supports this clone. The rearrangement links TRBV5-5 to TRBJ2-5, with TRBD2 matching 10 bases. The germline V gene encodes CDR1 SGHKS and CDR2 YYEKEE (reference sequence). This CDR3 spans 16 amino acids. V was clipped by 0 bases and J by 1 base; unmatched bases: 3. In nucleotides, the CDR3 is TGTGCCAGCAGCTTGGGACTAGCGGGCCTCCAAGAGACCCAGTACTTC. Protein product: CASSLGLAGLQETQYF.

The V call is TRBV28, the J call TRBJ2-1, with D possibly matching TRBD2 (6 bases). Germline loops: CDR1 MDHEN, CDR2 SYDVKM. This CDR3 has 17 residues. V was trimmed by 4 bases and J by 5 bases, leaving 21 bases between them. The CDR3 region is CASSSHSSAGEDNEQFF. The CDR3 DNA sequence: TGTGCCAGCAGTTCCCACTCTAGCGCCGGAGAAGACAATGAGCAGTTCTTC. Using reference TRBV28 and TRBJ2-1 for the parts outside the CDR3, the full variable domain is DVKVTQSSRYLVKRTGEKVFLECVQDMDHENMFWYRQDPGLGLRLIYFSYDVKMKEKGDIPEGYSVSREKKERFSLILESASTNQTSMYLCASSSHSSAGEDNEQFFGPGTRLTVL.

The chain links TRBV5-6 to TRBJ2-2; no firm D call. Germline V gives CDR1 SGHDT, CDR2 YYEEEE. The CDR3 is 14 amino acids. V was trimmed by 5 bases and J by 6 bases, leaving 14 bases between them. CDR3 sequence (DNA): TGTGCCAGCAGGGTTTGGGGATCTTCCGGGGAGCTGTTTTTT. Its translation: CASRVWGSSGELFF.

The CDR3 sequence: CASRLLASGYGELFF. The CDR3 DNA is TGTGCCAGTAGGTTGTTGGCTAGCGGGTATGGGGAGCTGTTTTTT. The chain is built from TRBV19 and TRBJ2-2; the match to TRBD2 covers 8 bases. CDR3 length: 15 residues. J lost 8 bases, V lost 6 bases, and 11 bases had no gene match. Germline lookup yields CDR1 LNHDA and CDR2 SQIVND (reference sequence).

The V gene is TRBV9, the J gene TRBJ2-6; no clear D. CDR1 is SGDLS and CDR2 is YYNGEE in the germline V gene. Trimming took 3 bases from V and 2 from J, leaving 21 bases between them. The CDR3 runs 19 residues. Here the CDR3 DNA reads TGTGCCAGCAGCGGATACGGCTATGACGGAGCACCTGGGGCCAACGTCCTGACTTTC. This translates into CASSGYGYDGAPGANVLTF.

The chain has TRBV27 and TRBJ2-2, with D perhaps matching TRBD1 or TRBD2 (5 bases each). V was shortened by 5 bases and J by 7 bases, with 29 bases between the two germline ends. The CDR3 has 19 residues. The germline CDR1 and CDR2 sequences are MNHEY and SMNVEV (reference sequence). In DNA, the CDR3 is TGTGCCAGCAGTCCCCCCTTCGACTCTAGGGACCCCAAGGGCGGGGAGCTGTTTTTT. Its translation: CASSPPFDSRDPKGGELFF.